The next 23 T cell receptor beta chains were all read from a single sample in a study of long-term antiretroviral therapy in people with HIV. Investigators performed immunoSEQ version v3.0 at survey level. Here immunoSEQ multiplex PCR was the method, and the copy in TCRdb shows in-frame clones only, minus some. The sample carries around 32,000 clones, around 90% recorded once. The sample here was unsorted PBMCs, taken 3.2 years before starting antiretroviral therapy. These receptors were taken from a man aged 45 to 65 with HIV.

The count of this clone is one. The chain recombines TRBV5-1 with TRBJ2-1; 10 bases are a match to TRBD2. The germline gives CDR1 SGHRS, CDR2 YFSETQ. V shed 0 bases, J shed 7 bases, and the junction held 7 bases outside the gene matches. The CDR3 length is 16 residues. DNA for the CDR3: TGCGCCAGCAGCTTGGGGTTGCTAGCGGGAGTGAATGAGCAGTTCTTC. As protein: CASSLGLLAGVNEQFF.

V and J are TRBV5-1 and TRBJ1-1, with unresolved D. CDR3 length: 15 residues. Deletions cut 4 bases from V and 4 bases from J, with 17 bases between. Germline CDR1 SGHRS, CDR2 YFSETQ. This CDR3 reads CASSLVGRKFTEAFF. Written as DNA, the CDR3 is TGCGCCAGCAGCCTGGTAGGTCGGAAGTTCACTGAAGCTTTCTTT.

The chain couples TRBV18 to TRBJ2-7; D gene uncertain. V was shortened by 2 bases and J by 5 bases, with 7 bases between the two germline ends. The CDR3 consists of 12 residues. CDR1 is KGHSH and CDR2 is LQKENI in the germline V gene. The CDR3 here is CASSPGPDEQYF. The CDR3 region has the DNA TGTGCCAGCTCACCAGGGCCAGACGAGCAGTACTTC.

The DNA of the CDR3 is TGCGCCAGCAGCCACCATAGGACTAGCGGGAGTGCAGGGGAGCAGTACTTC. Its protein product is CASSHHRTSGSAGEQYF. V usage is TRBV4-1 and J usage is TRBJ2-7; 13 bases agree with TRBD2. The V gene end was trimmed by 3 bases and the J gene end by 7 bases; junction bases not matched to a gene: 12. The CDR3 is 17 amino acids. Per germline, CDR1 MGHRA and CDR2 YSYEKL.

A single count supports this clone. The chain combines TRBV9 with TRBJ2-7; D ambiguous. Germline V lookup: CDR1 SGDLS, CDR2 YYNGEE. With 0 bases removed from V and 4 bases from J, the gap between germline ends came to 5 bases. The CDR3 runs 12 residues. CDR3 nucleotides: TGTGCCAGCAGCGTAGGCGGATACGAGCAGTACTTC. As protein: CASSVGGYEQYF.

This chain joins TRBV28 and TRBJ2-1; 7 nucleotides agree with TRBD2. Germline CDR1 reads MDHEN; CDR2 reads SYDVKM. CDR3 length: 12 amino acids. Trimming took 8 bases from V and 3 from J; bases not matched to a gene: 1. CDR3 sequence (DNA): TGTGCCAGCCGGGGGGACTACAATGAGCAGTTCTTC. Its protein product is CASRGDYNEQFF.

The V call is TRBV11-2, the J call TRBJ1-2; D call uncertain. The CDR3 has 17 residues. The V gene lost 4 bases and the J gene lost 3 bases, with 21 bases spanning the gap. CDR1 and CDR2 (germline): SGHAT, FQNNGV. CDR3 protein: CASSYPGAFSIYYGYTF. The CDR3, as DNA: TGTGCCAGCAGCTACCCCGGCGCATTCAGTATTTACTATGGCTACACCTTC.

This chain links TRBV9 with TRBJ2-5; tentative D call: TRBD1 (5 bases). CDR3 length equals 14 residues. The V end was cut by 3 bases, the J end by 2 bases, with 11 bases between. Germline CDR1 is SGDLS and CDR2 is YYNGEE. Written as DNA, the CDR3 is TGTGCCAGCAGCGCCTGGACAACTCAAGAGACCCAGTACTTC. As protein: CASSAWTTQETQYF.

This clone was counted once. V is TRBV29-1 and J is TRBJ1-1; D is ambiguous. The CDR3 covers 11 residues. With 6 bases removed from V and 10 bases from J, the gap between germline ends came to 15 bases. From germline, CDR1 is SQVTM and CDR2 ANQGSEA. The CDR3 nucleotides read TGCAGCGTGAAAGTTCGTTTGAGAGCTTTCTTT. Encoded protein: CSVKVRLRAFF. Together with reference TRBV29-1 and TRBJ1-1, the CDR3 gives the full variable domain: SAVISQKPSRDICQRGTSLTIQCQVDSQVTMMFWYRQQPGQSLTLIATANQGSEATYESGFVIDKFPISRPNLTFSTLTVSNMSPEDSSIYLCSVKVRLRAFFGQGTRLTVV.

In nucleotides, the CDR3 is TGTGCCAGCAGTCTAGCGGGAGGTCTGAATGAGCAGTTCTTC. Protein: CASSLAGGLNEQFF. The chain couples TRBV6-1 to TRBJ2-1; TRBD2 matches 11 bases. The CDR3 is 14 amino acids. Trimming cost V 5 bases and J 7 bases; bases outside gene matches: 4. Germline V CDR1 and CDR2: MNHNS, SASEGT.

Notes on this clone: Germline and junction disagree at one end, which may indicate a read error. The chain employs TRBV7-9 and TRBJ1-5; weak D call: TRBD1 (5 bases). Germline lookup yields CDR1 SEHNR and CDR2 FQNEAQ (reference sequence). The CDR3 extends over 12 amino acids. The CDR3 protein is CASSLAWGRQTF. The CDR3 coding sequence is TGTGCCAGCAGCTTAGCCTGGGGACGGCAGACCTTT. The full variable domain, rest sourced from reference TRBV7-9 and TRBJ1-5, is DTGVSQNPRHKITKRGQNVTFRCDPISEHNRLYWYRQTLGQGPEFLTYFQNEAQLEKSRLLSDRFSAERPKGSFSTLEIQRTEQGDSAMYLCASSLAWGRQTFGDGTRLSIL.

The V and J genes are TRBV29-1 and TRBJ2-1, with D perhaps TRBD1 or TRBD2 (9 bases each). Germline CDR1 is SQVTM and CDR2 is ANQGSEA. This CDR3 is built from 17 residues. DNA for the CDR3: TGCAGTGTAAACAGGGGGCTTAGCGGGGGCCTCTACAATGAGCAGTTCTTC. Translating it yields CSVNRGLSGGLYNEQFF.

This chain uses TRBV5-4 with TRBJ2-7; TRBD1 aligns across 9 bases. J was trimmed by 6 bases and V by 4 bases; bases with no gene match: 5. Per the germline V gene, CDR1 is SGHNT and CDR2 is YYREEE (reference sequence). This CDR3 has 13 residues. The chain's CDR3 is CASSRPQGAEQYF. CDR3 DNA: TGTGCCAGCAGCCGACCACAGGGGGCCGAGCAGTACTTC.

V is TRBV9 and J is TRBJ1-5, with D perhaps matching TRBD1 (5 bases). The CDR3 has 14 residues. The V end lost 0 bases, the J end lost 2 bases, and 6 bases lay between the germline ends. The germline V gene encodes CDR1 SGDLS and CDR2 YYNGEE. This CDR3 is CASSVGGGNQPQHF. For the CDR3, the DNA is TGTGCCAGCAGCGTAGGGGGGGGCAATCAGCCCCAGCATTTT.

This clone was observed once. The chain has TRBV19 and TRBJ1-1, with D hard to call. Trimming removed 1 base from V and 10 bases from J, with 13 bases in between. This CDR3 comprises 13 residues. Germline CDR1 LNHDA, CDR2 SQIVND (reference sequence). CDR3 nucleotide sequence: TGTGCCAGTAGTATAGGCCCGGTTCGGAGAGCTTTCTTT. The encoded protein is CASSIGPVRRAFF.

The rearrangement joins TRBV15 to TRBJ2-5, with D possibly being TRBD2 (6 bases). The V gene's germline CDR1 is LNHNV and CDR2 YYDKDF (reference sequence). The CDR3 sequence is 15 residues long. V lost 1 base to trimming and J lost 3 bases, with 12 bases between them. For the CDR3, the DNA is TGTGCCACCAGCAGAGGACTGCCGGGGGAAGAGACCCAGTACTTC. Its protein product is CATSRGLPGEETQYF.

CDR3 residues: CASRRHSSYNEQFF. In DNA form, the CDR3 reads TGTGCCTCAAGGCGACACAGCTCCTACAATGAGCAGTTCTTC. V usage is TRBV2 and J usage is TRBJ2-1; D is unresolved. The CDR3 runs 14 residues. V lost 11 bases, J lost 0 bases, and 14 bases lay in between. Per germline, CDR1 SNHLY and CDR2 FYNNEI.

The chain carries TRBV5-1 and TRBJ2-2; tentative D call: TRBD1 (6 bases). The CDR3 length is 15 residues. Germline CDR1 and CDR2: SGHRS and YFSETQ. Trimming stripped 0 bases from V and 6 bases from J, with 12 bases between. DNA of the CDR3: TGCGCCAGCAGCTTGGTACAGGGATTCGCCGGGGAGCTGTTTTTT. This encodes CASSLVQGFAGELFF.

The V and J genes are TRBV27 and TRBJ1-4, with D tentatively TRBD1 (6 bases). The V and J ends lost 1 base and 6 bases respectively, with 9 bases between them. CDR3 size: 14 residues. CDR1 and CDR2 from the germline V gene are MNHEY and SMNVEV (reference sequence). As DNA, the CDR3 is TGTGCCAGCAGTTTATGGGGGGCGGATGAAAAACTGTTTTTT. This sequence encodes CASSLWGADEKLFF.

The CDR3 spells CASSGADGGYTF. The CDR3 nucleotides are TGTGCCAGCAGTGGGGCCGACGGTGGCTACACCTTC. This rearrangement joins TRBV25-1 to TRBJ1-2; unclear D gene. Deletions cut 4 bases from V and 7 bases from J, with 10 bases between. Per germline, CDR1 MGHDK and CDR2 SYGVNS. The CDR3 runs to 12 residues.

The J gene is TRBJ1-2, the V gene TRBV18, with 9 bases lining up with TRBD1. After removal of 3 bases from V and 9 bases from J, the junction contained 5 bases not matched to a gene. CDR3 length: 13 residues. CDR1 is KGHSH and CDR2 is LQKENI in the germline V gene. DNA of the CDR3: TGTGCCAGCTCACCGGCTGACAGGGGGAGCTACACCTTC. As protein: CASSPADRGSYTF. The full variable domain, rest sourced from reference TRBV18 and TRBJ1-2, is NAGVMQNPRHLVRRRGQEARLRCSPMKGHSHVYWYRQLPEEGLKFMVYLQKENIIDESGMPKERFSAEFPKEGPSILRIQQVVRGDSAAYFCASSPADRGSYTFGSGTRLTVV.

The chain employs TRBV4-1 and TRBJ2-5; D is possibly TRBD2 (6 bases). Trimming cost V 2 bases and J 3 bases, with 10 bases left between them. This CDR3 spans 14 amino acids. Germline V lookup: CDR1 MGHRA, CDR2 YSYEKL. CDR3 sequence: CASSQSVAEETQYF. CDR3 coding DNA: TGCGCCAGCAGCCAATCAGTAGCGGAAGAGACCCAGTACTTC.

This rearrangement joins TRBV7-8 to TRBJ1-4, with D perhaps matching TRBD1 (5 bases). The CDR3 sequence is 14 residues long. The V gene's germline CDR1 is SGHVS and CDR2 FQNEAQ. V shed 4 bases and J shed 8 bases, with 14 bases lying between them. In DNA form, the CDR3 reads TGTGCCAGCAGCTCGCAGGGATTTGAAGAAAAACTGTTTTTT. Amino acids: CASSSQGFEEKLFF.